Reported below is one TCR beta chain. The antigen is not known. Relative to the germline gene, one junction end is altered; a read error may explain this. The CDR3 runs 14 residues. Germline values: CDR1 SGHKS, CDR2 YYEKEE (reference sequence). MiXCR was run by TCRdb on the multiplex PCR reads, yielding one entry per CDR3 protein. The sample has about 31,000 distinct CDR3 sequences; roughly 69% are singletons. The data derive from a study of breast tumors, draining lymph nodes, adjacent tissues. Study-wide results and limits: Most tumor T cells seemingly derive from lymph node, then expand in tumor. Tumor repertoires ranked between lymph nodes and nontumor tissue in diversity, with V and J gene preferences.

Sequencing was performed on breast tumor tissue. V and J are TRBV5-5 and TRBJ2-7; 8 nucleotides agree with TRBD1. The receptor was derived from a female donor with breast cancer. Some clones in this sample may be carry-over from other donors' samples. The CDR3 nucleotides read TGTGCCACCAGCAGAGGGACAGGTCGACACGAGCAGTACTTC. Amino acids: CATSRGTGRHEQYF.